These T cell receptor beta chains were read from a single sample in a study of shared clonotypes between healthy human individuals. Produced via immunoSEQ multiplex PCR; TCRdb's table is partial and in-frame only. The table includes about 530,000 clones, less than 96% detected once. Material: naive CD4+ T cells sorted from blood. These receptors came from a woman in her 30s in good health. CDR3s include the opening cysteine and the closing phenylalanine or tryptophan. Each record gives: J gene, V gene, D gene, clone size, CDR3 length, CDR3 protein, CDR3 DNA. D genes are given only for firm matches. Some rows mark clone size as missing; the rest say once, few, many or name a class of expanded clone.

j_gene: TRBJ2-1
v_gene: TRBV19
d_gene: NA
abundance: NA
len: 17
CDR3aa: CASSIPGRAEGDNEQFF
CDR3nt: TGTGCCAGTAGTATACCCGGAAGAGCCGAGGGGGACAATGAGCAGTTCTTC

j_gene: TRBJ1-6
v_gene: TRBV6-5
d_gene: NA
abundance: once
len: 14
CDR3aa: CASSSGTGNSPLHF
CDR3nt: TGTGCCAGCAGTTCCGGGACGGGGAATTCACCCCTCCACTTT

j_gene: TRBJ2-7
v_gene: TRBV5-1
d_gene: TRBD1
abundance: NA
len: 13
CDR3aa: CASRRTGGSEQYF
CDR3nt: TGCGCCAGCAGACGGACAGGGGGGTCCGAGCAGTACTTC

j_gene: TRBJ1-2
v_gene: TRBV5-4
d_gene: NA
abundance: NA
len: 14
CDR3aa: CASSTPSQPGSYTF
CDR3nt: TGTGCCAGCAGCACGCCGAGCCAACCGGGTAGCTACACCTTC

j_gene: TRBJ2-1
v_gene: TRBV7-9
d_gene: NA
abundance: NA
len: 13
CDR3aa: CASSPRVYNEQFF
CDR3nt: TGTGCCAGCAGCCCACGGGTTTACAATGAGCAGTTCTTC

j_gene: TRBJ1-4
v_gene: TRBV30
d_gene: NA
abundance: NA
len: 12
CDR3aa: CAWSSGLVKLFF
CDR3nt: TGTGCCTGGAGTTCCGGTCTGGTCAAACTGTTTTTT

j_gene: TRBJ2-1
v_gene: TRBV28
d_gene: NA
abundance: NA
len: 14
CDR3aa: CASSLGRVYNEQFF
CDR3nt: TGTGCCAGCAGTTTGGGCAGGGTATACAATGAGCAGTTCTTC

j_gene: TRBJ2-5
v_gene: TRBV6-6
d_gene: TRBD2
abundance: once
len: 15
CDR3aa: CASSYSRTSGETQYF
CDR3nt: TGTGCCAGCAGTTACTCGCGGACTAGCGGGGAGACCCAGTACTTC

j_gene: TRBJ1-6
v_gene: TRBV6-1
d_gene: TRBD1
abundance: NA
len: 14
CDR3aa: CASSDRDRSDSLHF
CDR3nt: TGTGCCAGCAGTGATAGGGACAGGTCCGATTCCCTCCACTTT

j_gene: TRBJ2-1
v_gene: TRBV5-8
d_gene: TRBD2
abundance: NA
len: 19
CDR3aa: CASSHQGLAGARPYNEQFF
CDR3nt: TGTGCCAGCAGCCACCAGGGACTAGCGGGAGCGCGGCCGTACAATGAGCAGTTCTTC

j_gene: TRBJ1-3
v_gene: TRBV5-6
d_gene: NA
abundance: NA
len: 16
CDR3aa: CASSLGHASSGNTIYF
CDR3nt: TGTGCCAGCAGCTTAGGACACGCCAGTTCTGGAAACACCATATATTTT

j_gene: TRBJ1-2
v_gene: TRBV6-1
d_gene: TRBD1
abundance: once
len: 15
CDR3aa: CASSTGGQLNYGYTF
CDR3nt: TGTGCCAGCAGCACGGGGGGACAGCTGAACTATGGCTACACCTTC

j_gene: TRBJ1-4
v_gene: TRBV5-5
d_gene: TRBD1
abundance: once
len: 16
CDR3aa: CASSRAPGTGEEKLFF
CDR3nt: TGTGCCAGCAGCAGAGCCCCCGGGACAGGGGAAGAAAAACTGTTTTTT

j_gene: TRBJ1-3
v_gene: TRBV27
d_gene: NA
abundance: NA
len: 15
CDR3aa: CASSLNRGPGNTIYF
CDR3nt: TGTGCCAGCAGTTTGAATCGGGGACCTGGAAACACCATATATTTT

j_gene: TRBJ2-7
v_gene: TRBV4-1
d_gene: TRBD2
abundance: NA
len: 17
CDR3aa: CASSQASGTSSMYEQYF
CDR3nt: TGCGCCAGCAGCCAAGCTTCCGGGACTAGTAGTATGTACGAGCAGTACTTC

j_gene: TRBJ1-5
v_gene: TRBV28
d_gene: NA
abundance: few
len: 12
CDR3aa: CASSASNQPQHF
CDR3nt: TGTGCCAGCAGTGCTTCCAATCAGCCCCAGCATTTT

j_gene: TRBJ2-1
v_gene: TRBV5-6
d_gene: NA
abundance: NA
len: 15
CDR3aa: CASSLEGGGGDEQFF
CDR3nt: TGTGCCAGCAGCTTGGAAGGTGGCGGAGGGGATGAGCAGTTCTTC

j_gene: TRBJ2-3
v_gene: TRBV7-9
d_gene: TRBD2
abundance: NA
len: 19
CDR3aa: CASSSPGLAGPTSTDTQYF
CDR3nt: TGTGCCAGCAGCTCGCCGGGACTAGCGGGCCCTACTAGCACAGATACGCAGTATTTT

j_gene: TRBJ2-1
v_gene: TRBV7-8
d_gene: NA
abundance: NA
len: 14
CDR3aa: CASSFGTASNEQFF
CDR3nt: TGTGCCAGCAGCTTCGGGACGGCGAGCAATGAGCAGTTCTTC

j_gene: TRBJ2-7
v_gene: TRBV28
d_gene: NA
abundance: NA
len: 13
CDR3aa: CASSDLATYEQYF
CDR3nt: TGTGCCAGCAGTGACCTAGCTACCTACGAGCAGTACTTC

j_gene: TRBJ2-7
v_gene: TRBV5-8
d_gene: TRBD2
abundance: NA
len: 16
CDR3aa: CASSLDKAGGSYEQYF
CDR3nt: TGTGCCAGCAGCTTGGATAAAGCGGGAGGGAGCTACGAGCAGTACTTC

j_gene: TRBJ1-1
v_gene: TRBV6-1
d_gene: NA
abundance: NA
len: 8
CDR3aa: CASSGAFF
CDR3nt: TGTGCCAGCAGTGGGGCTTTCTTT

j_gene: TRBJ2-3
v_gene: TRBV4-1
d_gene: TRBD1
abundance: NA
len: 15
CDR3aa: CASSQGTGSTDTQYF
CDR3nt: TGCGCCAGCAGCCAAGGGACAGGCAGCACAGATACGCAGTATTTT

j_gene: TRBJ2-1
v_gene: TRBV11-1
d_gene: NA
abundance: once
len: 16
CDR3aa: CASSLVGQSSYNEQFF
CDR3nt: TGTGCCAGCAGCTTAGTGGGCCAGAGCTCCTACAATGAGCAGTTCTTC

j_gene: TRBJ2-1
v_gene: TRBV19
d_gene: NA
abundance: NA
len: 16
CDR3aa: CASSSPGLRLGNEQFF
CDR3nt: TGTGCCAGTAGCTCTCCGGGACTGAGACTAGGGAATGAGCAGTTCTTC

j_gene: TRBJ2-7
v_gene: TRBV5-4
d_gene: TRBD2
abundance: NA
len: 15
CDR3aa: CASSLGLAGTYEQYF
CDR3nt: TGTGCCAGCAGCTTGGGGCTAGCGGGGACCTACGAGCAGTACTTC

j_gene: TRBJ2-5
v_gene: TRBV5-1
d_gene: NA
abundance: once
len: 14
CDR3aa: CASSLGKDQETQYF
CDR3nt: TGCGCCAGCAGCTTAGGAAAAGACCAAGAGACCCAGTACTTC

j_gene: TRBJ1-3
v_gene: TRBV5-1
d_gene: NA
abundance: NA
len: 17
CDR3aa: CASSTGQGPGPGNTIYF
CDR3nt: TGCGCCAGCAGCACCGGACAAGGGCCGGGTCCTGGAAACACCATATATTTT

j_gene: TRBJ1-2
v_gene: TRBV20-1
d_gene: NA
abundance: NA
len: 11
CDR3aa: CRGRGNYGYTF
CDR3nt: TGCAGAGGTCGGGGAAACTATGGCTACACCTTC

j_gene: TRBJ2-3
v_gene: TRBV5-5
d_gene: NA
abundance: NA
len: 15
CDR3aa: CASSFGGGRTDTQYF
CDR3nt: TGTGCCAGCAGCTTCGGTGGCGGCAGAACGGATACGCAGTATTTT

j_gene: TRBJ1-1
v_gene: TRBV29-1
d_gene: TRBD1
abundance: NA
len: 14
CDR3aa: CSVEGQQMNTEAFF
CDR3nt: TGCAGCGTTGAGGGACAGCAAATGAACACTGAAGCTTTCTTT

j_gene: TRBJ2-3
v_gene: TRBV4-2
d_gene: TRBD2
abundance: once
len: 16
CDR3aa: CASSLGTSGTTDTQYF
CDR3nt: TGTGCCAGCAGCCTAGGGACTAGCGGGACCACAGATACGCAGTATTTT

j_gene: TRBJ2-1
v_gene: TRBV21-1
d_gene: NA
abundance: NA
len: 17
CDR3aa: CASSKEVTSVLYNEQFF
CDR3nt: TGTGCCAGCAGCAAAGAAGTTACTAGCGTCCTCTACAATGAGCAGTTCTTC

j_gene: TRBJ1-2
v_gene: TRBV28
d_gene: NA
abundance: NA
len: 16
CDR3aa: CASSLLQGGLNYGYTF
CDR3nt: TGTGCCAGCAGTTTATTACAGGGCGGATTAAACTATGGCTACACCTTC

j_gene: TRBJ1-2
v_gene: TRBV5-1
d_gene: TRBD1
abundance: NA
len: 15
CDR3aa: CASSLARTGGAGYTF
CDR3nt: TGCGCCAGCAGCTTGGCTAGGACAGGGGGCGCGGGCTACACCTTC

j_gene: TRBJ2-1
v_gene: TRBV5-1
d_gene: TRBD2
abundance: once
len: 16
CDR3aa: CASSFDGLAGGREQFF
CDR3nt: TGCGCCAGCAGCTTTGATGGACTAGCGGGAGGCCGTGAGCAGTTCTTC

j_gene: TRBJ1-2
v_gene: TRBV28
d_gene: NA
abundance: NA
len: 15
CDR3aa: CASSLTGRNNYGYTF
CDR3nt: TGTGCCAGCAGTCTTACAGGCCGCAATAACTATGGCTACACCTTC

j_gene: TRBJ2-3
v_gene: TRBV4-2
d_gene: TRBD2
abundance: NA
len: 14
CDR3aa: CASSRGLAGDTQYF
CDR3nt: TGTGCCAGCAGCCGGGGACTAGCGGGAGATACGCAGTATTTT

j_gene: TRBJ2-7
v_gene: TRBV6-1
d_gene: TRBD1
abundance: NA
len: 14
CDR3aa: CASSTGGRPYEQYF
CDR3nt: TGTGCCAGCAGCACAGGGGGTAGACCCTACGAGCAGTACTTC

j_gene: TRBJ2-7
v_gene: TRBV15
d_gene: TRBD2
abundance: NA
len: 15
CDR3aa: CATSRDTSGSYEQYF
CDR3nt: TGTGCCACCAGCAGAGATACTAGCGGGAGTTACGAGCAGTACTTC

j_gene: TRBJ1-1
v_gene: TRBV6-1
d_gene: NA
abundance: NA
len: 14
CDR3aa: CASSEIDRRAEAFF
CDR3nt: TGTGCCAGCAGTGAAATAGACAGGAGGGCTGAAGCTTTCTTT

j_gene: TRBJ2-7
v_gene: TRBV7-2
d_gene: NA
abundance: NA
len: 12
CDR3aa: CASSFESYEQYF
CDR3nt: TGTGCCAGCAGCTTCGAAAGTTACGAGCAGTACTTC

j_gene: TRBJ2-1
v_gene: TRBV5-1
d_gene: NA
abundance: NA
len: 16
CDR3aa: CASHEGSPIPHNEQFF
CDR3nt: TGCGCCAGCCACGAGGGCAGCCCGATACCCCACAATGAGCAGTTCTTC

j_gene: TRBJ2-7
v_gene: TRBV7-2
d_gene: NA
abundance: NA
len: 14
CDR3aa: CASSSPGTSNEQYF
CDR3nt: TGTGCCAGCAGCTCCCCGGGAACGAGCAACGAGCAGTACTTC

j_gene: TRBJ2-3
v_gene: TRBV18
d_gene: TRBD2
abundance: once
len: 18
CDR3aa: CASSSTFSGRERTDTQYF
CDR3nt: TGTGCCAGCTCATCCACCTTTAGCGGGAGGGAACGCACAGATACGCAGTATTTT

j_gene: TRBJ1-1
v_gene: TRBV5-1
d_gene: NA
abundance: NA
len: 14
CDR3aa: CASSLLTENTEAFF
CDR3nt: TGCGCCAGCAGCTTGCTTACCGAGAACACTGAAGCTTTCTTT

j_gene: TRBJ2-5
v_gene: TRBV5-1
d_gene: NA
abundance: NA
len: 15
CDR3aa: CASSLSARPKETQYF
CDR3nt: TGCGCCAGCAGCTTGAGTGCCAGACCCAAGGAGACCCAGTACTTC

j_gene: TRBJ2-3
v_gene: TRBV18
d_gene: NA
abundance: NA
len: 14
CDR3aa: CASREGTSTDTQYF
CDR3nt: TGTGCCAGCCGGGAAGGGACTAGCACAGATACGCAGTATTTT

j_gene: TRBJ2-7
v_gene: TRBV18
d_gene: NA
abundance: NA
len: 14
CDR3aa: CASSPPDGIYEQYF
CDR3nt: TGTGCCAGCTCACCACCGGACGGAATCTACGAGCAGTACTTC

j_gene: TRBJ2-1
v_gene: TRBV11-3
d_gene: NA
abundance: once
len: 16
CDR3aa: CASSLALGALNNEQFF
CDR3nt: TGTGCCAGCAGCTTGGCCCTCGGAGCCCTCAACAATGAGCAGTTCTTC

j_gene: TRBJ1-6
v_gene: TRBV5-6
d_gene: TRBD1
abundance: NA
len: 14
CDR3aa: CASSLGTGNSPLHF
CDR3nt: TGTGCCAGCAGCTTGGGGACAGGCAATTCACCCCTCCACTTT

j_gene: TRBJ2-7
v_gene: TRBV7-8
d_gene: NA
abundance: NA
len: 15
CDR3aa: CASSFRVSSVYEQYF
CDR3nt: TGTGCCAGCAGCTTCCGGGTCTCCTCCGTATACGAGCAGTACTTC